The entry below gives a single T cell receptor beta chain sequence along with its context. Genomic DNA belonging to each subset was distributed in equal measure over several immunoSEQ plates. TCRdb keeps only in-frame clones here, not all; method: immunoSEQ multiplex PCR. The sample contains some 1 million clones, under 80% of which appear only once. This sample was taken from a study of shared clonotypes between healthy human individuals. Study background: CD8 memory received one plate per donor, CD8 naive two, CD4 memory three and CD4 naive three.

The CDR3 totals 15 residues. Germline V gives CDR1 MNHEY, CDR2 SMNVEV (reference sequence). V was pared by 5 bases and J by 2 bases, with 7 bases of the junction left unmatched. Caucasian adults living in Nashville, Tennessee, provided all samples. Division of CD4+ cells produced a CD45RA+ naive subset and a CD45RA-negative memory subset. The receptor's source is a young man in good health. This chain connects TRBV27 to TRBJ2-3; 7 bases match TRBD1. The sequenced sample was memory CD4+ T cells sorted from blood. Regarding subset: CD45RA-negative fraction. The CDR3 nucleotides read TGTGCCAGCAGTCACAGGGGAGCGTACACAGATACGCAGTATTTT. The encoded protein is CASSHRGAYTDTQYF.